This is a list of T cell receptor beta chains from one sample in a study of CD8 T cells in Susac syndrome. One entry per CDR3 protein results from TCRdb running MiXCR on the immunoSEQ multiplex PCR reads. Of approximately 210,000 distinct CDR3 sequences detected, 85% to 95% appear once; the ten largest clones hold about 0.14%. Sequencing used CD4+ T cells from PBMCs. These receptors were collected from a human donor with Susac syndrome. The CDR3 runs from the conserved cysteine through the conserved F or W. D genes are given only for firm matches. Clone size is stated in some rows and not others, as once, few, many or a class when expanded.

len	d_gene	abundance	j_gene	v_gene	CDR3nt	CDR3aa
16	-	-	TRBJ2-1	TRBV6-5	TGTGCCAGCAGTTACTCAACAGGGCTCGCCTACAATGAGCAGTTCTTC	CASSYSTGLAYNEQFF
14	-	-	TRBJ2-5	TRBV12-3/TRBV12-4	TGTGCCAGCAGCTCCGGGAAGGGCGGGGAGACCCAGTACTTC	CASSSGKGGETQYF
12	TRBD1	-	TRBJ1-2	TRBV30	TGTGCCTGGAGCCACCAGGGGGATGGCTACACCTTC	CAWSHQGDGYTF
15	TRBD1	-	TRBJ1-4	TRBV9	TGTGCCAGCAGCGATCAGACAGGGGGGGATGAAAAACTGTTTTTT	CASSDQTGGDEKLFF
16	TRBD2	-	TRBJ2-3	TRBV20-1	TGCAGTGCTTCACCGGGACTAGCGGGGGGCTTAGAAACGCAGTATTTT	CSASPGLAGGLETQYF
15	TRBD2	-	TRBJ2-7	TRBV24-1	TGTGCCACCAGTGATTCACTAGCGGGGGAGGAGGAGCAGTACTTC	CATSDSLAGEEEQYF
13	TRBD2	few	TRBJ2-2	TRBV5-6	TGTGCCAGCAGCTTCGGGGGGAACGGGGAGCTGTTTTTT	CASSFGGNGELFF
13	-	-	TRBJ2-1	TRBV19	TGTGCCAGTACCCCACTCGGGGCCGATGAGCAGTTCTTC	CASTPLGADEQFF
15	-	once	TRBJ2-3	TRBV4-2	TGTGCCAGCAGCCAAGTGAACGGGGCGGGGGATACGCAGTATTTT	CASSQVNGAGDTQYF
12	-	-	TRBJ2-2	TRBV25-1	TGTGCCAGCAATCGGGGAACCGGGGAGCTGTTTTTT	CASNRGTGELFF
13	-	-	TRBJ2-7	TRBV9	TGTGCCAGCGGGAAGGGTCCCTCCTACGAGCAGTACTTC	CASGKGPSYEQYF
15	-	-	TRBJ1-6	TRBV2	TGTGCCAGCAGTCAACAGGGAGGTCCAAATTCACCCCTCCACTTT	CASSQQGGPNSPLHF
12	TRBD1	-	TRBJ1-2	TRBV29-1	TGCAGCGGGGGACAGGGAGCCTATGGCTACACCTTC	CSGGQGAYGYTF
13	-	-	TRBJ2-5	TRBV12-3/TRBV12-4	TGTGCCAGCACCTTCACAGGGAGTGAGACCCAGTACTTC	CASTFTGSETQYF
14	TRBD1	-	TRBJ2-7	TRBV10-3	TGTGCCATCAGGGATACGACAGGGCCCTACGAGCAGTACTTC	CAIRDTTGPYEQYF
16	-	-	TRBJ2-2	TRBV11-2	TGTGCCAGCAGCCCCCGAGAGGATCTGAACACCGGGGAGCTGTTTTTT	CASSPREDLNTGELFF
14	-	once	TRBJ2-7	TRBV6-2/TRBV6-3	TGTGCCAGCACCCGGCAGGGGAGTACCTACGAGCAGTACTTC	CASTRQGSTYEQYF
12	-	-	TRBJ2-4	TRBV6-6	TGTGCCAGCAGTTATACCTCGGGGATTCAGTACTTC	CASSYTSGIQYF
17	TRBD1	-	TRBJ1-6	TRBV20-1	TGCAGTGCTCAGGGGGAGGGTAGGAGCTCCTATAATTCACCCCTCCACTTT	CSAQGEGRSSYNSPLHF
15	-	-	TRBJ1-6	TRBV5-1	TGCGCCAGCAGCTTGGTGACAGCAAATAATTCACCCCTCCACTTT	CASSLVTANNSPLHF
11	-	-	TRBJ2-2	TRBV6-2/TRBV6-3	TGTGCCAGCAGAAAAGCCGGGGAGCTGTTTTTT	CASRKAGELFF
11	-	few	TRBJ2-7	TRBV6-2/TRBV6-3	TGTGCCAGCCTGGGCAGATACGAGCAGTACTTC	CASLGRYEQYF